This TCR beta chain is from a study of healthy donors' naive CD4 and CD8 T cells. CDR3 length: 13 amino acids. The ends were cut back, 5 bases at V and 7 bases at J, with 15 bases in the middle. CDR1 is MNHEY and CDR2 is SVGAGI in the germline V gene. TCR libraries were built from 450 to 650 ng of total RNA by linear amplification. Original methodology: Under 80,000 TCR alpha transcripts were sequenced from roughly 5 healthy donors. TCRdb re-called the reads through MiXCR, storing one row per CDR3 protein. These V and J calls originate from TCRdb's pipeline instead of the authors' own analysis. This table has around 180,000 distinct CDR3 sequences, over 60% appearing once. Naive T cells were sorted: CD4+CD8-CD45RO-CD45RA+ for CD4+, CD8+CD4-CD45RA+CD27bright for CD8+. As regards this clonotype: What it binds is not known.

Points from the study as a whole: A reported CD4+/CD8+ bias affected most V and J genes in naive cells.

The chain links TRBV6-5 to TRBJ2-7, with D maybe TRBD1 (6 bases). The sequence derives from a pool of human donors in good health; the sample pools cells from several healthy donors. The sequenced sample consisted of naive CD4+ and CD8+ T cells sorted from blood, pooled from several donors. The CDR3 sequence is CASSNPGHQEQYF. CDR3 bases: TGTGCCAGCAGTAACCCGGGACACCAAGAGCAGTACTTC.